This entry describes one TCR beta chain. Antigen specificity is unknown. The data originate from a study of beta chain features in type 1 diabetes. In the study overall: All samples combined gave 95 million to 130 million sorted cells for examination.

Every isolated RNA sample was fully reverse transcribed, so sequencing captured expressed TCRB transcripts. Sequencing used immunoSEQ multiplex PCR; TCRdb keeps in-frame clones, though not all of them. The repertoire holds 600,000 to 700,000 clones, with roughly 13% as singletons. Per germline, CDR1 MNHNS and CDR2 SASEGT. Trimming pared 3 bases from V and 1 base from J, leaving 18 bases between. The CDR3 consists of 17 residues. A single heparinised blood sample, averaging around 120 mL, was obtained per donor. A sort by CD45RO/CCR7/CD25/CD127/CD95/CD27 yielded CD4+ naive, central memory, regulatory and stem cell-like memory cells. Findings and caveats of the study: Researchers report that Type 1 diabetes patients had moderately but significantly shorter TCRB CDR3s across all four CD4+ subsets. Whether HLA type influences TCRB rearrangement remained unresolved here.

Input material: naive CD4+ T cells from blood. The receptor's source is a man between 18 and 29 years old with type 1 diabetes. The rearrangement links TRBV6-1 to TRBJ1-1; D call uncertain. The CDR3 DNA follows: TGTGCCAGCAGTGAGACGAATTTCCCGATTGGGAACACTGAAGCTTTCTTT. Its protein is CASSETNFPIGNTEAFF.